This T cell receptor (beta chain) was captured in a study of monozygotic twins with inflammatory bowel disease. General observations from the study: In the analysis, different T cell subtypes could not be told apart.

TCRdb re-called the 5' RACE reads, yielding one record per CDR3 amino acid sequence without DNA. Seen in this sample are some 83,000 distinct CDR3 sequences; the ten most common clones hold 6% to 9.5%. Notes on this clonotype: Its antigen remains unknown.

The germline gives CDR1 MNHNS, CDR2 SASEGT. The CDR3 covers 14 residues. The TCR originated in a human donor with ulcerative colitis or Crohn's disease, or a healthy co-twin of an affected twin (not recorded which). Material: blood. The chain couples TRBV6-1 to TRBJ2-1; TCRdb gives TRBD1 as the D gene, but with no DNA this cannot be confirmed. The CDR3 loop reads CASMWDRGRNEQFF.